This TCR beta chain was recovered during a study of CD8+ T cells in alopecia areata. General study results and limits: Just one nonresponder means the tie between baseline CD8+ expansion and response stays uncertain.

This clone was seen only once. Its target is unknown. Treatment: oral pan-JAK inhibitor, 5-10 mg twice daily. In alopecia areata patients, both lesional scalp punch biopsies and peripheral blood were collected. There are 17 residues in the CDR3. With V trimmed by 4 bases and J by 2 bases, 12 bases remained unmatched. The V gene's germline CDR1 is MNHNS and CDR2 SASEGT. It was cDNA, reverse transcribed from extracted RNA, that served as the sequencing template. Assay: immunoSEQ multiplex PCR; the TCRdb copy retains only in-frame clones and omits some. The sample includes fewer than 350,000 clones, about 62% of them seen just once.

The sample consisted of CD4+ T cells sorted from blood, taken at week 24, from a patient treated with tofacitinib. This rearrangement joins TRBV6-1 to TRBJ1-2; TRBD1 matches at 8 bases. The origin of this receptor is a human donor with alopecia areata. CDR3 DNA: TGTGCCAGCAGTGCTTGGACAGGGCGACTACTAAACTATGGCTACACCTTC. Protein sequence: CASSAWTGRLLNYGYTF.